This T cell receptor beta chain derives from a study of T cells in women clearing cervical HPV infection. Turning to the study itself: No precancer developed; the control's incident HPV16 infection cleared within 12 months. Case blood was drawn when the lesion was first found; control blood after infection became undetectable.

This CDR3 is built from 14 residues. Germline values: CDR1 LNHDA, CDR2 SQIVND (reference sequence). The V gene lost 4 bases and the J gene lost 8 bases, with 12 bases spanning the gap. In the case of this clone: The DNA ends 3 residues before the CDR3 does, and the rest of the CDR3 is filled in from the germline J gene.

TCRdb's copy holds only in-frame clones and misses some; the assay was immunoSEQ multiplex PCR. Listed are 40,000 to 55,000 clones; more than 1% falls within the top ten. V gene TRBV19 combines with J gene TRBJ1-6; D uncertain. This clonotype was sampled from a woman aged 18 to 75 with a cervical HPV16 infection that either progressed to CIN3+ or cleared (not recorded which). The sequenced sample was blood buffy coat. The part of the CDR3 DNA that was read is TGTGCCAGTAGTACCTACGAGAGGGATTCACCC. It encodes CASSTYERDSP. The complete CDR3 protein is CASSTYERDSPLHF.